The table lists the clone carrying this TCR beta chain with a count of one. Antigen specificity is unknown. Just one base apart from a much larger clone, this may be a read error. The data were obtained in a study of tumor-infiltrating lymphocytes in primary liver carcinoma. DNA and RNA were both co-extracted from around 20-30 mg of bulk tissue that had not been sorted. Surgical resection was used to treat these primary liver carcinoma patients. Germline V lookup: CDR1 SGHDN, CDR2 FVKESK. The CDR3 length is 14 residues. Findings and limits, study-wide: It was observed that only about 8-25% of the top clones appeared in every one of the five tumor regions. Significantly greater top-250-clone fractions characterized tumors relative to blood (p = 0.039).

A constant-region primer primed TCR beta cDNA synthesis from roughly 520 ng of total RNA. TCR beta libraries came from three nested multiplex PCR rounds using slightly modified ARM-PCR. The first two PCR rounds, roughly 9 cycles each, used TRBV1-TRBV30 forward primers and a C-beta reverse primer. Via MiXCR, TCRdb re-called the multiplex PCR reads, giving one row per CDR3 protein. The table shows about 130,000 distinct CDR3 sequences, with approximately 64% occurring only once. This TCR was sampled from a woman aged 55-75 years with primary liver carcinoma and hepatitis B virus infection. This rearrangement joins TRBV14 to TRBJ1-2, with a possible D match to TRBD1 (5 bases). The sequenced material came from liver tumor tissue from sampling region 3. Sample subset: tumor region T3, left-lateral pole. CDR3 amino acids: CASSQRDFRYGYIF. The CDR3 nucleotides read TGTGCCAGCAGTCAACGGGACTTTAGGTATGGCTACATCTTC.